Detailed here is one TCR beta chain. Only in-frame clones appear in the TCRdb table, and some are missing; sequencing was by immunoSEQ multiplex PCR. The data show tens of thousands of clones, with over 75% seen just once and 0.25% to 0.3% held by the top ten. This sample was taken from a study of OX40 agonist ivuxolimab in advanced cancers. Trimming removed 2 bases from V and 3 bases from J; junction bases left unmatched: 2. This CDR3 is built from 14 residues. Germline V gene lookup returns CDR1 MGHDK and CDR2 SYGVNS. Source: CD4+ or CD8+ T cells sorted from blood, taken in a trial of the OX40 agonist ivuxolimab. The chain uses TRBV25-1 and TRBJ1-2; 8 bases are a match to TRBD1. The clonotype comes from an adult with an advanced solid tumor such as melanoma, head and neck, liver or kidney cancer. The CDR3 sequence: CASSEMTGDYGYTF. In DNA, the CDR3 is TGTGCCAGCAGTGAAATGACAGGGGACTATGGCTACACCTTC.